A selection of T cell receptor beta chains follows, all from one sample in a study of naive and memory T cell subsets. Via MiXCR, TCRdb re-called the UMI-ligation and nested PCR reads, giving one row per CDR3 protein. This table holds around 35,000 distinct CDR3 sequences, approximately 11% found once. Material: skin, obtained from a tuberculin skin test site. These receptors came from an adult in good health. Each CDR3 is given with its conserved first and last residue. The D gene is left open where the match is weak.

-	TRBV11-2	TRBJ2-7	CASSFLGYEQYF
-	TRBV7-8	TRBJ2-2	CASSLQGLGTGELFF
-	TRBV11-3	TRBJ2-3	CASSPSTDTQYF
-	TRBV19	TRBJ2-7	CASSLDYEQYF
TRBD2	TRBV6-2/TRBV6-3	TRBJ2-3	CASSYSGGRIADTQYF
-	TRBV6-5	TRBJ1-5	CASSYRRNQPQHF
TRBD2	TRBV4-1	TRBJ2-4	CASSQGGGGLAGNIQYF
TRBD1	TRBV28	TRBJ2-5	CASSPWDRGVPETQYF
TRBD1	TRBV29-1	TRBJ1-2	CSVDGTGVNGYTF
-	TRBV20-1	TRBJ2-5	CSARDGSGETQYF
TRBD1	TRBV19	TRBJ2-3	CASSIGTGITDTQYF